This T cell receptor beta chain was retrieved from a study of blood T cell repertoires in COVID-19. Study details: Sources were T cells, B-cell-depleted T cells, or PBMCs; the material itself was cDNA or gDNA.

Sequenced by immunoSEQ multiplex PCR; TCRdb stores in-frame clones only, minus some. The sample has 70,000 to 90,000 clones, under 80% seen once. CDR1 and CDR2 from the germline V gene are SGHNT and YYREEE (reference sequence). The CDR3 contains 15 residues. With V trimmed by 0 bases and J by 6 bases, 5 bases remained unmatched. V and J are TRBV5-4 and TRBJ2-3; TRBD2 matches 9 bases. Sequencing was performed on peripheral blood. The sequence derives from a human donor with acute or convalescent COVID-19. The donor label of this sample is uncertain. The CDR3 DNA reads as TGTGCCAGCAGCTTGGGACTAGCGGACAGTGATACGCAGTATTTT. Translating gives CASSLGLADSDTQYF.